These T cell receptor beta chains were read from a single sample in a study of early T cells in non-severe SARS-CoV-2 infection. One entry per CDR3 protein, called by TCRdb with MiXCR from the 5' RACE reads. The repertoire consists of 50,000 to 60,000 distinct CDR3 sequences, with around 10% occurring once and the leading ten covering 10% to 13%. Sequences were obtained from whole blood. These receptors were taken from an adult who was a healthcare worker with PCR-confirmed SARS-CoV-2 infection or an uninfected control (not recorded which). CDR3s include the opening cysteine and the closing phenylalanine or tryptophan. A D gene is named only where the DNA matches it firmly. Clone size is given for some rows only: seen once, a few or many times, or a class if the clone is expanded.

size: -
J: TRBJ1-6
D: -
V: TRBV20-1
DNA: TGCAGTGCTATCCTCGGGAATTCACCCCTCCACTTT
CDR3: CSAILGNSPLHF

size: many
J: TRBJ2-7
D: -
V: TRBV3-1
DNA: TGTGCCAGCAGCCAAGAGAGGGGGGCACGGGGCGAGCAGTACTTC
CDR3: CASSQERGARGEQYF

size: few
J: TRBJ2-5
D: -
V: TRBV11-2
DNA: TGTGCCAGCAGCTTAAACGGGAGAGAGGAAGAGACCCAGTACTTC
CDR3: CASSLNGREEETQYF

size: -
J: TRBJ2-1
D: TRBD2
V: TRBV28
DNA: TGTGCCAGCAGTTCATACGGGGGGTACTACAATGAGCAGTTCTTC
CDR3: CASSSYGGYYNEQFF

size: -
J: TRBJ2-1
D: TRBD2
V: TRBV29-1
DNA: TGCAGCGTTGAAAGACTAGCGGGACAAGAGCAGTTCTTC
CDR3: CSVERLAGQEQFF

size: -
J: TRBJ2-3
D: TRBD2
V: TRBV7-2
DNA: TGTGCCAGCAACAAAGCATGGCGGGGGGCGTATACGCAGTATTTT
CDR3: CASNKAWRGAYTQYF

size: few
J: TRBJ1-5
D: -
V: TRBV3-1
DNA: TGTGCCAGCAGCCCGGGTGCGTGGGGGTTCAATCAGCCCCAGCATTTT
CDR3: CASSPGAWGFNQPQHF

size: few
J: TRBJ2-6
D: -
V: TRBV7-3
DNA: TGTGCCAGCAGCCCCCAAAGGGACATCTCCTCTGGGGCCAACGTCCTGACTTTC
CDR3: CASSPQRDISSGANVLTF

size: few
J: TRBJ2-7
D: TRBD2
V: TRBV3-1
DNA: TGTGCCAGCAGTCGCGGGGGGAACGAGCAGTACTTC
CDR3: CASSRGGNEQYF

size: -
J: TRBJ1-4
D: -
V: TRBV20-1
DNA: TGCAGTGCCCGGGGGGAGAGTGAAAAACTGTTTTTT
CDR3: CSARGESEKLFF

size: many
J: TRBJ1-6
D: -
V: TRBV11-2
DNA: TGTGCCACCGCCGATGGAAGGGGAAGTTCACCCCTCCACTTT
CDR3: CATADGRGSSPLHF

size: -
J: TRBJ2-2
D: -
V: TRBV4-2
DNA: TGTGCCAGCAGCTCCCAATCGGGCGGGGAGCTGTTTTTT
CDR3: CASSSQSGGELFF

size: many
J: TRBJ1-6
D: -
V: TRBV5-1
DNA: TGCGCCAGCAGCTTAGGGGAGACAGGCTATAATTCACCCCTCCACTTT
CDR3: CASSLGETGYNSPLHF

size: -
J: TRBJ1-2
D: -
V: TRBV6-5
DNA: TGTGCCAGCAGTTACTCTGCCTACAGTCCCTATGGCTACACCTTC
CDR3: CASSYSAYSPYGYTF

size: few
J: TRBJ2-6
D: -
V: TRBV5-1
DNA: TGCGCCAGCATGGCGGGGTCTGGGGCCAACGTCCTGACTTTC
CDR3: CASMAGSGANVLTF

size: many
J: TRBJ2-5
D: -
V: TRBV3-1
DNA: TGTGCCAGCAGTTTCCGGGGAGAGACCCAGTACTTC
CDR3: CASSFRGETQYF

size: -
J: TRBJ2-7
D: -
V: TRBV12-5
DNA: TGTGCTAGTGGTTTGGCAGGCACCTACGAGCAGTACTTC
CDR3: CASGLAGTYEQYF

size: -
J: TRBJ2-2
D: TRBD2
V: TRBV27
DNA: TGTGCCAGCATCCCAGCGGGACTGACCGGGGAGCTGTTTTTT
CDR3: CASIPAGLTGELFF

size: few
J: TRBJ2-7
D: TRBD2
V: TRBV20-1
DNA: TGCAGTGCTAGAGATGATAGCGGGTTTCTCTACGAGCAGTACTTC
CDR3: CSARDDSGFLYEQYF

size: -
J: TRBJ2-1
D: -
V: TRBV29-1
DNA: TGCAGCGTTGAAGATCCGGCAGGGGTGCTCAATGAGCAGTTCTTC
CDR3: CSVEDPAGVLNEQFF

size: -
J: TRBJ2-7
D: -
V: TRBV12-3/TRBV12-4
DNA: TGTGCCAGCACCCCCCGTGAGGGTCCCAACGAGCAGTACTTC
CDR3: CASTPREGPNEQYF

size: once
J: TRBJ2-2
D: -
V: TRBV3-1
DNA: TGTGCCAGCAGCCAAGTAGGCCAGGGGCTTCCCGGGGAGCTGTTTTTT
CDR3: CASSQVGQGLPGELFF

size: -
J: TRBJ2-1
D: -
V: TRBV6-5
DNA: TGTGCCAGCAGTTACTCGACGGGGGCAATAAATGAGCAGTTCTTC
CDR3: CASSYSTGAINEQFF

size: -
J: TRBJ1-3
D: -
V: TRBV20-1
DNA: TGCAGTGCTAGAGATTTAACGCGGGCCACCATATATTTT
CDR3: CSARDLTRATIYF

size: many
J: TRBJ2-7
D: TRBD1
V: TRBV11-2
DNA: TGTGCCAGCAGCACCCTGGCTCGGGACAGGGGGGCCTACGAGCAGTACTTC
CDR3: CASSTLARDRGAYEQYF

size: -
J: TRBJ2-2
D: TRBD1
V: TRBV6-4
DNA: TGTGCCATGAACGCGCGAGGACAGGGTACCACCGGGGAGCTGTTTTTT
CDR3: CAMNARGQGTTGELFF

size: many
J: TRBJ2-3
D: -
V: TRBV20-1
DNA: TGCAGTGCTAGGGGCCTTGATACGCAGTATTTT
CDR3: CSARGLDTQYF

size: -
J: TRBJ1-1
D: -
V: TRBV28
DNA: TGTGCCAGCAGTTTTCGAGCCCTTCCATCTAAGGTAGGGAACACTGAAGCTTTCTTT
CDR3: CASSFRALPSKVGNTEAFF

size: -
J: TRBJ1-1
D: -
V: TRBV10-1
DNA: TGCGCCAGCTCCCGGGGGGCCAGGCCAGCTTTCTTT
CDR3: CASSRGARPAFF

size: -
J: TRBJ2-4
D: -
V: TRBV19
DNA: TGTGCCAGTAGTGGGCGGAACATTCAGTACTTC
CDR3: CASSGRNIQYF

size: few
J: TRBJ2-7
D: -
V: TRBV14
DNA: TGTGCCAGCAGCCAAGTGCCAGGGAAGGGCTACGAGCAGTACTTC
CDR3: CASSQVPGKGYEQYF

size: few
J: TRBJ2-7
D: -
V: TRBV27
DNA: TGTGCCAGCAGCCAGGCTGGACACAGAGAGCAGTACTTC
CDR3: CASSQAGHREQYF

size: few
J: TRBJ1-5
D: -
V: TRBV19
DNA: TGTGCCAGTAGTATACGACAGCCGTCGTATCAGCCCCAGCATTTT
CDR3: CASSIRQPSYQPQHF

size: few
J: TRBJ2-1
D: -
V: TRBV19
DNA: TGTGCCAGTATTGGGGGATACAATGAGCAGTTCTTC
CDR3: CASIGGYNEQFF

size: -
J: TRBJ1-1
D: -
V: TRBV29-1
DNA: TGCAGCGTTGTCACTTCGGGGGCCATGAACACTGAAGCTTTCTTT
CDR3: CSVVTSGAMNTEAFF

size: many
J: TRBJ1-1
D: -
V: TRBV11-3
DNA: TGTGCCAGCAGCCGGACGACTCATACTGAAGCTTTCTTT
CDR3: CASSRTTHTEAFF

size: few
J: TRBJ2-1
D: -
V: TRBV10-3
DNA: TGTGCCATCAGTGAGTCGAATACCAATGAGCAGTTCTTC
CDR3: CAISESNTNEQFF

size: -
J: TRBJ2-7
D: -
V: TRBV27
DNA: TGTGCCAGCAGTTCGACGCCTTACTACGAGCAGTACTTC
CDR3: CASSSTPYYEQYF

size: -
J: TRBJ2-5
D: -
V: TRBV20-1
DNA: TGCAGTGCTGTCGAGGGGGCTCGGGAGACCAAGTACTTC
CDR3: CSAVEGARETKYF

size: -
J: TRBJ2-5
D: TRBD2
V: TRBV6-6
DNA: TGTGCCAGCAGACCCGGGACTAGCGGGGAGGAGACCCAGTACTTC
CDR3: CASRPGTSGEETQYF

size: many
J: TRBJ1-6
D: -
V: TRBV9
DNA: TGTGCCAGCAGCGTAGCCAGGGGAGGCTCACCCCTCCACTTT
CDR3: CASSVARGGSPLHF

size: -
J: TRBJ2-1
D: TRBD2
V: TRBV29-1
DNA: TGCAGCGCCGCTTCCGGGACTAGCGACTACAATGAGCAGTTCTTC
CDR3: CSAASGTSDYNEQFF

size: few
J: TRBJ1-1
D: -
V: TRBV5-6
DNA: TGTGCCAGCAGCTTGGCAGGGATCCCTATCCCAAACACTGAAGCTTTCTTT
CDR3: CASSLAGIPIPNTEAFF

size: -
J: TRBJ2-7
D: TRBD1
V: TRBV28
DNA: TGTGCCAGTTACGCCCAGGGGGTCCACGAGCAGTACTTC
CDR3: CASYAQGVHEQYF

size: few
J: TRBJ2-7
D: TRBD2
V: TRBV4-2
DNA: TGTGCCAGCAGCCAAGAGACTAGCGGGAGTTACGAGCAGTACTTC
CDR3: CASSQETSGSYEQYF

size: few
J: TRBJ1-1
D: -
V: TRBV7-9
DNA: TGTGCCAGCAGCCCATTGACGGAGCAAGCTTTCTTT
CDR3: CASSPLTEQAFF

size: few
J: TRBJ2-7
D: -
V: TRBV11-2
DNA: TGTGCCAGCAGCCTCCGACGGTCCTACGAGCAGTACTTC
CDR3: CASSLRRSYEQYF

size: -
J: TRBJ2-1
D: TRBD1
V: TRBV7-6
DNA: TGTGCCAGCAGCTTTGCAGGGGGCATTTGGTACAATGAGCAGTTCTTC
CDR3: CASSFAGGIWYNEQFF

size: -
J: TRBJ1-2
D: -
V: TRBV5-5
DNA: TGTGCCAGCAGCTTTGTCAGGGGATTTTCTGGCTACACCTTC
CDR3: CASSFVRGFSGYTF

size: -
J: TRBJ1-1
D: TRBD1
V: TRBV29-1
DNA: TGCAGCGTTGGGGACAGCAACACTGAAGCTTTCTTT
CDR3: CSVGDSNTEAFF

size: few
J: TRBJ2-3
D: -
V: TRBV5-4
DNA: TGTGCCAGCAGCAGACCCAAGGGGGGTAGAGGGACAGATACGCAGTATTTT
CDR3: CASSRPKGGRGTDTQYF

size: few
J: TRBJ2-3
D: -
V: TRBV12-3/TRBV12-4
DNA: TGTGCCAGCAGTCTTCGACAGGGAGGGGATACGCAGTATTTT
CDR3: CASSLRQGGDTQYF

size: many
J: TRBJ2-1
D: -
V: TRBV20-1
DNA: TGCAGTGCTCGCAATTTTTACAATGAGCAGTTCTTC
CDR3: CSARNFYNEQFF

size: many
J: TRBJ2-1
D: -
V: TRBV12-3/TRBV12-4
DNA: TGTGCCAGCAGTTTAGCGGGTGAGCAGTTCTTC
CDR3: CASSLAGEQFF

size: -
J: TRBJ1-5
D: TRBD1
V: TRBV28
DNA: TGTGCCAGCAGGACAGGGGGAATTCAGCCCCAACATTTT
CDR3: CASRTGGIQPQHF

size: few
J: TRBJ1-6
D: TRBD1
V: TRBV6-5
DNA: TGTGCCAGCAGTTACTCGCGGACAGGGGGCCAAGGGGCCCTCCACTTT
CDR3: CASSYSRTGGQGALHF

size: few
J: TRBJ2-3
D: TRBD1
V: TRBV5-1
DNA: TGCGCCAGCAGCCCAGGACAGGTTTCGACAGATACGCAGTATTTT
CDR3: CASSPGQVSTDTQYF